The entry that follows covers one T cell receptor (beta chain) sequence. The V end was cut by 5 bases, the J end by 3 bases, with 13 bases between. CDR3 length equals 15 residues. Per germline, CDR1 SGHAT and CDR2 FQNNGV. The data were obtained in a study of CD8 T cells in Susac syndrome. Random-hexamer reverse transcription was applied to roughly 0.5 to 1 ug RNA. The authors amplified TCR beta CDR3 across 54 Vbeta and 13 Jbeta using immunoSEQ multiplex PCR. TCRdb reanalysed the immunoSEQ multiplex PCR reads using MiXCR and keeps one entry per CDR3 protein. The data show approximately 280,000 distinct CDR3 sequences, roughly 84% seen once. Bulk CD8+ and CD4+ cells came from magnetic negative isolation; CD8+ TEMRA by FACS.

The rearrangement joins TRBV11-2 to TRBJ1-4, with D maybe TRBD1 (6 bases). The material sequenced was CD8+ T cells from PBMCs. This TCR derives from a human donor with multiple sclerosis. CDR3 sequence: CASSRTGHPNEKLFF. The DNA of the CDR3 is TGTGCCAGCAGCCGCACGGGACACCCTAATGAAAAACTGTTTTTT.